The clone carrying this T cell receptor beta chain was observed a few times. Its target is not known. Then a second PCR, running roughly 7 to 12 cycles, was carried out with a sample-barcoded 5' primer and a J-beta primer mix. TCRdb re-called the 5' RACE reads with MiXCR, one entry per CDR3 protein. Found here are 650,000 to 1,000,000 distinct CDR3 sequences, 36% of them singletons; the top ten hold under 15%. After removal of 3 bases from V and 2 bases from J, the junction contained 4 bases not matched to a gene. Germline CDR1 LNHDA, CDR2 SQIVND (reference sequence). The CDR3 spans 15 residues. The data derive from a study of blood T cells in healthy people across ages. Study results and caveats: A roughly linear fall in TCR beta diversity per million T cells was seen with increasing age.

Total RNA extracted from each sample amounted to at least 6 micrograms. This TCR was sampled from a man aged 18 to 35 in good health. Sequencing was done on a sample of blood. J is TRBJ2-4 and V is TRBV19; 7 nucleotides line up with TRBD1. For the CDR3, the DNA is TGTGCCAGTAGTATTGACAGGGACCCCAAAAACATTCAGTACTTC. This codes for CASSIDRDPKNIQYF.